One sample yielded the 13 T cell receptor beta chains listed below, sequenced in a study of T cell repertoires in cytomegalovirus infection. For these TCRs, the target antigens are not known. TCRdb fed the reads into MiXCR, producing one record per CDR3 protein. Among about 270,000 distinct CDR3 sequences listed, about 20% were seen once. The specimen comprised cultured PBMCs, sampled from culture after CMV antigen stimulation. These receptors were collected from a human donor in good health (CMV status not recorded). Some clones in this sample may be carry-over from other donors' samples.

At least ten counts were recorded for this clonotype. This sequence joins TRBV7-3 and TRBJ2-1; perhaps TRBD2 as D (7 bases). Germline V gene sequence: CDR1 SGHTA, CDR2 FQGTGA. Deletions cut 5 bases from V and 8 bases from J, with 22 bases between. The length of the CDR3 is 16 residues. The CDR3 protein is CASSPPGAGAWDEQFF. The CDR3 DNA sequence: TGTGCCAGCAGCCCACCGGGGGCGGGAGCCTGGGATGAGCAGTTCTTC.

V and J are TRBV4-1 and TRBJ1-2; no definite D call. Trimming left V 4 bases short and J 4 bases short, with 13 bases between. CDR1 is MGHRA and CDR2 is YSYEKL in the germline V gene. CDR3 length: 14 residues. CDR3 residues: CASSLNQHPYGYTF. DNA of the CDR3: TGCGCCAGCAGCCTCAATCAGCACCCCTATGGCTACACCTTC.

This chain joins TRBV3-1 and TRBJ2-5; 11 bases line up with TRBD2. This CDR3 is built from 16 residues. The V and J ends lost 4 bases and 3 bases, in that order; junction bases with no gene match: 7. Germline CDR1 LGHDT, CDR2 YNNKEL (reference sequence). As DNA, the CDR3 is TGTGCCAGCAGCCGAATAGCGGGAGGGGAGGAAGAGACCCAGTACTTC. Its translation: CASSRIAGGEEETQYF.

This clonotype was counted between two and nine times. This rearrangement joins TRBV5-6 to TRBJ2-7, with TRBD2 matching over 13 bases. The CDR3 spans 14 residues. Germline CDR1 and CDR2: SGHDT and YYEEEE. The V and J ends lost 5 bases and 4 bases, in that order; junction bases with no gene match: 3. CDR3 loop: CASRRLAGGYEQYV. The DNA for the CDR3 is TGTGCCAGCAGACGACTAGCGGGAGGTTACGAGCAGTACGTC.

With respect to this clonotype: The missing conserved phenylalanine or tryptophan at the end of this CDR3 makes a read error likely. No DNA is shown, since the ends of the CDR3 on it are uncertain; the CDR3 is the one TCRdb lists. The CDR3 here is CASSPTSLAGLRVLKY. The chain joins TRBV6-2 or TRBV6-3 to TRBJ2-3; the DNA was not used to check the table's D call, TRBD2. Germline V gene data show CDR1 as MNHEY and CDR2 as SVGEGT. The CDR3 is 16 residues long, ends included.

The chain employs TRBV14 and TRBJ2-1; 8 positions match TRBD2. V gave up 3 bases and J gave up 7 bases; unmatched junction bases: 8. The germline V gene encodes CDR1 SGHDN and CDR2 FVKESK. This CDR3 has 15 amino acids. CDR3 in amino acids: CASSQAGTRRNEQFF. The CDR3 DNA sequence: TGTGCCAGCAGCCAGGCCGGGACTAGGAGGAATGAGCAGTTCTTC.

The CDR3 DNA reads TGCGCCAGCAGCCAAGGGGCATACGCGGATGCCTACGAGCAGTACTTC. Its protein is CASSQGAYADAYEQYF. The J gene is TRBJ2-7, the V gene TRBV4-3; D gene ambiguous. Germline values: CDR1 LGHNA, CDR2 YSLEER. The CDR3 has 16 amino acids. V shed 1 base and J shed 2 bases, with 15 bases lying between them.

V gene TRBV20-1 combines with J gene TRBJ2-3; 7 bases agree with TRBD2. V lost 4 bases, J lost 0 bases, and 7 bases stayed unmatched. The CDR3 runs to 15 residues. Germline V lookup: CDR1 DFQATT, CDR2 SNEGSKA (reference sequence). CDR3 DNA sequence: TGCAGTGCTATACTAGCGTTGCATAGCACAGATACGCAGTATTTT. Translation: CSAILALHSTDTQYF.

The CDR3: CASSIRGDTEAFF. CDR3 bases: TGTGCCAGCAGCATCAGGGGGGACACTGAAGCTTTCTTT. This sequence joins TRBV7-9 and TRBJ1-1, with TRBD1 matching 7 bases. This CDR3 spans 13 amino acids. Germline V CDR1 and CDR2: SEHNR, FQNEAQ (reference sequence). Germline trimming cut 5 bases from V and 3 bases from J; bases unmatched to any gene: 3.

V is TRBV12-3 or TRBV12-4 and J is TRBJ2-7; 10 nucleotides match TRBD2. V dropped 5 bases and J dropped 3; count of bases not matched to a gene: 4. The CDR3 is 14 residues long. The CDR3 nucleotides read TGTGCCAGCAGTCCAATAGCGGGAGGCTACGAGCAGTACTTC. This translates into CASSPIAGGYEQYF.

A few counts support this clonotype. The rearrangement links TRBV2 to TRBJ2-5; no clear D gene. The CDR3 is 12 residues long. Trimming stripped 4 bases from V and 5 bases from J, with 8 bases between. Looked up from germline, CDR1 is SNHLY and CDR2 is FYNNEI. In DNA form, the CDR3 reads TGTGCCAGCAGTGGTCGACGGGAGACCCAGTACTTC. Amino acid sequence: CASSGRRETQYF.

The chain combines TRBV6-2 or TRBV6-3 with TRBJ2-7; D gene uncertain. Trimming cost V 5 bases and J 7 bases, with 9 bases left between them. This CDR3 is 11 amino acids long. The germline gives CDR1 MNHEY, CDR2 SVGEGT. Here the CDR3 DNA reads TGTGCCAGCAGTACCGGACCGGAGCAGTACGTC. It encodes CASSTGPEQYV.

The DNA of the CDR3 is TGCGCCAGCAGCCAAGAGACGGGGTTGGGCACTGAAGCTTTCTTT. As protein: CASSQETGLGTEAFF. V and J are TRBV4-1 and TRBJ1-1, with no clear D. There are 15 residues in the CDR3. Germline V gives CDR1 MGHRA, CDR2 YSYEKL. The germline V and J ends were trimmed by 0 bases and 4 bases, with 12 bases remaining between them.